This T cell receptor beta chain was observed in a study of T cell responses to AZD1222 COVID-19 vaccine. Germline V gene lookup returns CDR1 MGHRA and CDR2 YSYEKL. The CDR3 extends over 15 amino acids. Trimming took 2 bases from V and 0 from J, leaving 8 bases between them. Clones were sequenced by immunoSEQ multiplex PCR, and TCRdb holds only the in-frame ones, with some missing. The sample has 130,000 or so clones; nearly 95% are singletons. General study points: In the spike-specific TCR repertoire, nearly half reportedly target unmutated variant regions. Among the donors, most were white British and more were female, and clonal diversity was possibly underestimated.

As concerns this clone: Its matching antigen is unknown.

This clonotype originated in an adult in good health. Sequencing used peripheral blood, obtained on day 0 of AZD1222 vaccination. The chain carries TRBV4-1 and TRBJ1-3, with no clear D. CDR3 nucleotides: TGCGCCAGCAGCCAATATAGTCCCTCTGGAAACACCATATATTTT. The encoded protein is CASSQYSPSGNTIYF.